Sequencing of this T cell receptor beta chain was carried out in a study of blood T cells in healthy people across ages. This clonotype was observed a handful of times. Primed by a sample-barcoded 5' primer and a J-beta primer mix, a second PCR proceeded for 7 to 11 cycles. Every individual sample yielded 3 million or more paired-end reads (each containing CDR3). Using its own MiXCR run on the 5' RACE reads, TCRdb lists one record per CDR3 protein. Of around 900,000 distinct CDR3 sequences listed, more than 25% were seen once; the top ten hold 15% to 20%. The CDR3 totals 15 residues. The trim removed 1 base at V and 5 bases at J, leaving 6 bases unmatched. Germline CDR1 and CDR2: MGHRA and YSYEKL.

The clonotype originates from a woman aged 80 or over in good health. J is TRBJ2-3 and V is TRBV4-1, with TRBD1 identical over 7 bases. Specimen: blood. The DNA of the CDR3 is TGCGCCAGCAGCCAAGGAGGACAGGCGGTAGATACGCAGTATTTT. Amino acids: CASSQGGQAVDTQYF.